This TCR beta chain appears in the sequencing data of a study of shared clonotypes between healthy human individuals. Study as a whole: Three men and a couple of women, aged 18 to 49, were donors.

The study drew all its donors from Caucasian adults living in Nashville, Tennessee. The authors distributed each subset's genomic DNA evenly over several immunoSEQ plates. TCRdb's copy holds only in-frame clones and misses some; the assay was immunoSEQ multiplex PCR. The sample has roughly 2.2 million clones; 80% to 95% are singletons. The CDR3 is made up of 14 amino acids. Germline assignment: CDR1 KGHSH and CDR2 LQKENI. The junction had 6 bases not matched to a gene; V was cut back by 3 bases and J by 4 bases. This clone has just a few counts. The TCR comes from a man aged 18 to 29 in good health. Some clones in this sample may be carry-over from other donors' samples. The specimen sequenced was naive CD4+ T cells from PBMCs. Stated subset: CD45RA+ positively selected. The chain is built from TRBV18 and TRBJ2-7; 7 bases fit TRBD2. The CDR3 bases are TGTGCCAGCTCACCCGGACCTAGCGGTTACGAGCAGTACTTC. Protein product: CASSPGPSGYEQYF.